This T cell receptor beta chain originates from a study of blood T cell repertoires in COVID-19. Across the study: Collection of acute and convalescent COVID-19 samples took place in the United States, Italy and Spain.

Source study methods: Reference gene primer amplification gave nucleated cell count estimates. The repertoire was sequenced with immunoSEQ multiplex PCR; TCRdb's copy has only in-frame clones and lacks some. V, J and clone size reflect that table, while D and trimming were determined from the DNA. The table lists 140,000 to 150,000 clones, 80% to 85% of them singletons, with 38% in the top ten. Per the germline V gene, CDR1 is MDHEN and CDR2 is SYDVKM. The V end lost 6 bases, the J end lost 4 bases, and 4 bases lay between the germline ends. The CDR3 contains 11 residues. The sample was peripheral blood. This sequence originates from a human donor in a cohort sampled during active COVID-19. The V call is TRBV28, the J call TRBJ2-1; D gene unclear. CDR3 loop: CASRQYNEQFF. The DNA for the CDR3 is TGTGCCAGCAGACAATACAATGAGCAGTTCTTC.